One sample yielded the 19 T cell receptor beta chains listed below, sequenced in a study of T cells in Graves' hyperthyroidism and ophthalmopathy. Amplification of TCR beta CDR3 regions was performed using RNA transcripts as template. RT-PCR in the first round (using the HTBI primer set) targeted the TCR CDR3. TCRdb ran MiXCR on the multiplex PCR reads and lists one entry per CDR3 protein. The repertoire holds around 520,000 distinct CDR3 sequences, with over 13% as singletons. What was sequenced was blood. The receptors come from a woman between 18 and 30 years old with Graves' hyperthyroidism.

This clonotype was detected many times. The chain employs TRBV28 and TRBJ1-1, with D tentatively TRBD1 (5 bases). V lost 10 bases, J lost 4 bases, and 13 bases lay in between. CDR1 is MDHEN and CDR2 is SYDVKM in the germline V gene. The CDR3 totals 12 residues. The CDR3 is CAISTGLTEAFF. For the CDR3, the DNA is TGTGCCATTTCGACGGGGCTCACTGAAGCTTTCTTT.

V is TRBV6-5 and J is TRBJ2-1; D unclear. There are 14 residues in the CDR3. Trimming took 4 bases from V and 0 from J, leaving 7 bases between them. Germline V gene sequence: CDR1 MNHEY, CDR2 SVGAGI. The CDR3 is CASSFDNSYNEQFF. The CDR3 nucleotides are TGTGCCAGCAGTTTTGACAACTCCTACAATGAGCAGTTCTTC.

V gene TRBV12-3 or TRBV12-4 combines with J gene TRBJ2-4; 7 nucleotides line up with TRBD1. V lost 6 bases to trimming and J lost 3 bases; unmatched junction nucleotides: 8. The CDR3 consists of 15 residues. The DNA for the CDR3 is TGTGCCAGCAGCCGTCGACAGGGTGGCAAAAACATTCAGTACTTC. This codes for CASSRRQGGKNIQYF.

This clonotype has a count of ten or more. CDR3 in amino acids: CASSLGLAGGAREQYF. The DNA of the CDR3 is TGTGCCAGCAGCTTAGGACTAGCGGGAGGTGCGCGGGAGCAGTACTTC. The chain employs TRBV7-8 and TRBJ2-7; 13 bases agree with TRBD2. The CDR3 consists of 16 residues. Germline V gene sequence: CDR1 SGHVS, CDR2 FQNEAQ. The V and J ends lost 1 base and 7 bases, in that order; junction bases with no gene match: 7.

There are a few counts of this clonotype. The V and J genes are TRBV2 and TRBJ1-6; D is unresolved. Trimming left V 6 bases short and J 0 bases short, with 12 bases between. Germline V gene sequence: CDR1 SNHLY, CDR2 FYNNEI. The CDR3 sequence is 16 residues long. The CDR3 spells CASSASSSSYNSPLHF. The CDR3 nucleotides are TGTGCCAGCAGCGCTTCCTCCAGCTCCTATAATTCACCCCTCCACTTT.

There are many counts of this clonotype. The chain carries TRBV7-2 and TRBJ1-1; a possible D gene is TRBD1 (6 bases). The CDR3 runs to 14 residues. The germline CDR1 and CDR2 sequences are SGHTA and FQGNSA. V lost 5 bases and J 1 base, leaving 11 bases between the germline ends. CDR3 sequence reads: CASSGGARNTEAFF. CDR3 sequence (DNA): TGTGCCAGCAGCGGGGGGGCAAGGAACACTGAAGCTTTCTTT.

In this sample, this clonotype turned up a few times. Compared with germline, one end of the junction differs, possibly owing to a read error. The chain carries TRBV12-3 or TRBV12-4 and TRBJ2-6; D perhaps matches TRBD1 (5 bases). The CDR3 consists of 15 residues. This CDR3 reads CASSGSSSGADVLTF. The CDR3 region has the DNA TGTGCCAGCAGTGGATCGAGCTCTGGGGCCGACGTCCTGACTTTC.

This clonotype was seen many times. The V and J genes are TRBV27 and TRBJ2-5; no clear D. V was shortened by 5 bases and J by 4 bases, with 14 bases between the two germline ends. Germline assignment: CDR1 MNHEY and CDR2 SMNVEV (reference sequence). The CDR3 spans 14 residues. The CDR3 reads CASSPYTTPETQYF. In DNA, the CDR3 is TGTGCCAGCAGTCCATACACAACCCCAGAGACCCAGTACTTC.

There are many counts of this clonotype. The chain carries TRBV19 and TRBJ1-1; D is unclear. CDR1 and CDR2 from the germline V gene are LNHDA and SQIVND (reference sequence). This CDR3 region has 13 residues. Trimming shortened V by 4 bases and J by 3 bases, and 9 bases separated the two germline ends. The CDR3, as DNA: TGTGCCAGTAGTACGCGGTTGGACACTGAAGCTTTCTTT. Translating gives CASSTRLDTEAFF.

Ten or more counts support this clonotype. The gene calls are TRBV2 and TRBJ2-1, with 13 bases that match TRBD2. J was trimmed by 8 bases and V by 4 bases; bases with no gene match: 8. The CDR3 runs 16 residues. In germline, CDR1 is SNHLY, CDR2 FYNNEI. The CDR3 protein is CASSGGLAGFFDEQFF. In DNA, the CDR3 is TGTGCCAGCAGTGGGGGACTAGCGGGATTTTTTGATGAGCAGTTCTTC. The full variable domain, its missing parts supplied by reference TRBV2 and TRBJ2-1, is EPEVTQTPSHQVTQMGQEVILRCVPISNHLYFYWYRQILGQKVEFLVSFYNNEISEKSEIFDDQFSVERPDGSNFTLKIRSTKLEDSAMYFCASSGGLAGFFDEQFFGPGTRLTVL.

This clonotype was detected many times. The rearrangement uses TRBV29-1 and TRBJ2-1, with D tentatively TRBD2 (6 bases). The CDR3 totals 14 residues. CDR1 is SQVTM and CDR2 is ANQGSEA in the germline V gene. The V end was cut by 0 bases, the J end by 7 bases, with 13 bases between. This CDR3 is CSVEDPASVNEQFF. Written as DNA, the CDR3 is TGCAGCGTTGAAGATCCGGCTAGCGTAAATGAGCAGTTCTTC.

This clonotype was recorded at least ten times. The chain couples TRBV12-3 or TRBV12-4 to TRBJ2-1; 12 positions match TRBD2. This CDR3 has 16 residues. Trimming at V came to 5 bases and at J to 7 bases, leaving 9 bases not matched to a gene. The CDR3 nucleotides read TGTGCCAGCAGTCCGCTGACTAGCGGGGGCAGGAATGAGCAGTTCTTC. Translation gives CASSPLTSGGRNEQFF.

This clonotype was recorded many times. The rearrangement links TRBV28 to TRBJ1-2, with TRBD1 matching over 9 bases. V lost 2 bases, J lost 7 bases, and 5 bases stayed unmatched. CDR3 size: 14 residues. Germline lookup yields CDR1 MDHEN and CDR2 SYDVKM. The CDR3 region has the DNA TGTGCCAGCAGTTTACCCCGGGACAGGGCTGGCTACACCTTC. Translated: CASSLPRDRAGYTF.

The chain employs TRBV7-3 and TRBJ2-2; D is possibly TRBD1 (6 bases). Germline loops: CDR1 SGHTA, CDR2 FQGTGA. Trimming took off 5 bases at V and 0 bases at J, with 13 bases between the two ends. This CDR3 comprises 16 residues. CDR3 nucleotide sequence: TGTGCCAGCAGCGCCACCGGGACATCGAACACCGGGGAGCTGTTTTTT. Its protein product is CASSATGTSNTGELFF.

This clonotype appeared many times. The V call is TRBV2, the J call TRBJ2-5; 7 positions agree with TRBD2. J was trimmed by 2 bases and V by 0 bases; bases with no gene match: 12. From germline, CDR1 is SNHLY and CDR2 FYNNEI. The CDR3 contains 18 residues. The CDR3 sequence: CASSEARIRTSEQETQYF. Written as DNA, the CDR3 is TGTGCCAGCAGTGAAGCGCGGATAAGAACTAGCGAACAAGAGACCCAGTACTTC.

In this sample, this clonotype turned up many times. The CDR3 coding sequence is TGTGCCAGCAGCCCTGGGACTAAAGGGGGGACCCAGTACTTC. Its translation: CASSPGTKGGTQYF. V and J are TRBV14 and TRBJ2-5; a possible D gene is TRBD2 (7 bases). The germline V gene encodes CDR1 SGHDN and CDR2 FVKESK. Trimming shortened V by 4 bases and J by 7 bases, and 16 bases separated the two germline ends. This CDR3 comprises 14 residues. Full variable domain (outside the CDR3, taken from reference TRBV14 and TRBJ2-5): EAGVTQFPSHSVIEKGQTVTLRCDPISGHDNLYWYRRVMGKEIKFLLHFVKESKQDESGMPNNRFLAERTGGTYSTLKVQPAELEDSGVYFCASSPGTKGGTQYFGPGTRLLVL.

V usage is TRBV7-8 and J usage is TRBJ2-7; TRBD2 matches at 7 bases. The ends lost 2 bases at V and 4 bases at J; junction bases unmatched: 8. From germline, CDR1 is SGHVS and CDR2 FQNEAQ. This CDR3 contains 15 residues. For the CDR3, the DNA is TGTGCCAGCAGCTTAAACGAGGGGAGGGAGTACGAGCAGTACTTC. This encodes CASSLNEGREYEQYF.

In its sample, this clonotype was seen many times. The V and J genes are TRBV19 and TRBJ2-3; TRBD2 agrees at 8 bases. Losses at the gene ends were 3 bases for V and 5 bases for J; bases not matched to a gene: 13. CDR3 length: 17 residues. Germline V gene lookup returns CDR1 LNHDA and CDR2 SQIVND (reference sequence). DNA for the CDR3: TGTGCCAGTAGTATGGCGGCAGCGGGAGCTCTGGGAGATACGCAGTATTTT. It translates to CASSMAAAGALGDTQYF.

This clonotype was counted at least ten times. The rearrangement uses TRBV6-5 and TRBJ1-4; D remains unclear. Per the germline V gene, CDR1 is MNHEY and CDR2 is SVGAGI. V was shortened by 2 bases and J by 8 bases, with 15 bases between the two germline ends. CDR3 length: 15 residues. This chain's CDR3 is CASSYSPRSGEKLFF. CDR3 bases: TGTGCCAGCAGTTACAGCCCGCGGTCAGGAGAAAAACTGTTTTTT.